The present T cell receptor (beta chain) was sequenced within a study of cytotoxic CD8 clonotypes in ibrutinib-treated CLL. Using immunoSEQ multiplex PCR, the repertoire was profiled, and TCRdb retains in-frame clones only, with some absent. The sample carries 120,000 to 150,000 clones, 77% recorded once. Looked up from germline, CDR1 is KGHSH and CDR2 is LQKENI. V lost 3 bases and J 7 bases, leaving 6 bases between the germline ends. This CDR3 comprises 11 residues. The chain carries TRBV18 and TRBJ1-1; D ambiguous. Sequencing was performed on PBMCs, taken after 12 months of ibrutinib treatment. The sequence came from a human donor with chronic lymphocytic leukemia. The CDR3: CASSPLGEAFF. The CDR3 DNA follows: TGTGCCAGCTCACCCCTGGGTGAAGCTTTCTTT.